One TCR beta chain is described in this entry. This CDR3 comprises 15 residues. With V trimmed by 3 bases and J by 4 bases, 8 bases remained unmatched. Germline V lookup: CDR1 KGHSH, CDR2 LQKENI. Libraries were prepared by immunoSEQ multiplex PCR; TCRdb keeps only in-frame clonotypes and omits some of them. Among over 45,000 clones listed, over 85% were seen once. These data originate in a study of T cell changes during pregnancy in multiple sclerosis. The clonotype comes from a female donor with multiple sclerosis, enrolled in a pregnancy study. The source material was CD8+ T cells from peripheral blood mononuclear cells, sampled in the third trimester of pregnancy. The chain employs TRBV18 and TRBJ2-7; 8 nucleotides align to TRBD1. For the CDR3, the DNA is TGTGCCAGCTCACCCCGGGACAGGTCAAGTTACGAGCAGTACTTC. This codes for CASSPRDRSSYEQYF.